This section outlines one T cell receptor (beta chain) sequence together with its context. The data originate from a study of OX40 agonist ivuxolimab in advanced cancers. Data came from immunoSEQ multiplex PCR; TCRdb stores just in-frame clones and leaves some out. Of roughly 35,000 clones in the sample, 82% were seen once. With 0 bases clipped from V and 4 bases from J, the junction kept 6 bases outside the gene matches. The V gene's germline CDR1 is ENHRY and CDR2 SYGVKD. This CDR3 comprises 18 residues. The chain is built from TRBV10-3 and TRBJ2-6, with 10 bases that match TRBD1. The sequencing here drew on CD4+ or CD8+ T cells sorted from blood, taken in a trial of the OX40 agonist ivuxolimab. The sequence was obtained from an adult with an advanced solid tumor such as melanoma, head and neck, liver or kidney cancer. CDR3 DNA: TGTGCCATCAGTGAGTCGACAGGGGGCCCCCCAGGGGCCAACGTCCTGACTTTC. Translated: CAISESTGGPPGANVLTF.